The present T cell receptor (beta chain) was sequenced within a study of blood T cell repertoires in COVID-19. Study at large: The analysed material was cDNA or gDNA that came from T cells, B-cell-depleted T cells, or PBMCs.

Study processing details: Using reference gene primer amplification, nucleated cell counts were estimated. Using immunoSEQ multiplex PCR, the repertoire was profiled, and TCRdb retains in-frame clones only, with some absent. Clone size and V and J calls were adopted from that table, with D and trimming inferred from the DNA. The table lists some 290,000 clones, about 88% of them singletons. While infection was still active, Seattle patients were enrolled and then followed longitudinally. The germline CDR1 and CDR2 sequences are MDHEN and SYDVKM. J gave up 0 bases and V 7 bases, and 11 bases lay outside the gene matches. There are 17 residues in the CDR3.

The sample was peripheral blood. This sequence was found in a woman in her twenties or thirties with COVID-19, enrolled during active disease. The rearrangement links TRBV28 to TRBJ2-1, with 8 bases matching TRBD2. In nucleotides, the CDR3 is TGTGCCAGCAACAGCCCGCGGGGGGCAAGCTCCTACAATGAGCAGTTCTTC. Translated: CASNSPRGASSYNEQFF.